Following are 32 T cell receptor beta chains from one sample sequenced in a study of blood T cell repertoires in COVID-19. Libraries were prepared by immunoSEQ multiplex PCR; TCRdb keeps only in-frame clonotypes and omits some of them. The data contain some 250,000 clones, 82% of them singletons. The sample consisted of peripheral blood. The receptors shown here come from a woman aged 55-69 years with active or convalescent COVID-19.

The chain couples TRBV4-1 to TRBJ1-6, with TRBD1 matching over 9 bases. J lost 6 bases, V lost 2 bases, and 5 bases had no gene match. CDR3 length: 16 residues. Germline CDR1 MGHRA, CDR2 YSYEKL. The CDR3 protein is CASSQSGTGINSPLHF. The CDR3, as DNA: TGCGCCAGCAGCCAATCGGGGACAGGGATTAATTCACCCCTCCACTTT.

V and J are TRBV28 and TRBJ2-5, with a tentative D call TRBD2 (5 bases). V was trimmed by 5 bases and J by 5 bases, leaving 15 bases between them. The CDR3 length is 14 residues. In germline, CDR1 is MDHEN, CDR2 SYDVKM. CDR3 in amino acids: CASSPGLLRETQYF. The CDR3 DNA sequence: TGTGCCAGCAGTCCCGGACTGCTTAGGGAGACCCAGTACTTC. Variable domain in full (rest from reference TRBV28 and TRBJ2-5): DVKVTQSSRYLVKRTGEKVFLECVQDMDHENMFWYRQDPGLGLRLIYFSYDVKMKEKGDIPEGYSVSREKKERFSLILESASTNQTSMYLCASSPGLLRETQYFGPGTRLLVL.

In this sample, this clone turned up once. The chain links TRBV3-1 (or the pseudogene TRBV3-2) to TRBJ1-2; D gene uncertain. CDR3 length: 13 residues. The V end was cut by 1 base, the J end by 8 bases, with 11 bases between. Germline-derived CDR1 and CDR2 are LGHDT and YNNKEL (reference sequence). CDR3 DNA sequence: TGTGCCAGCAGCCAAGCTGTATCCGGGGGCTACACCTTC. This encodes CASSQAVSGGYTF.

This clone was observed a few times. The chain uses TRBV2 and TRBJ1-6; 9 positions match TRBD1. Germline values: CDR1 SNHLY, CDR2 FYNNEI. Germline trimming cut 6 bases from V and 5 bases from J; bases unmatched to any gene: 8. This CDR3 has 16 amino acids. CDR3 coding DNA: TGTGCCAGCAGGGTCACAGGGGGCGAAAATAATTCACCCCTCCACTTT. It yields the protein CASRVTGGENNSPLHF. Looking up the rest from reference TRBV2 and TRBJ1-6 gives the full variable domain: EPEVTQTPSHQVTQMGQEVILRCVPISNHLYFYWYRQILGQKVEFLVSFYNNEISEKSEIFDDQFSVERPDGSNFTLKIRSTKLEDSAMYFCASRVTGGENNSPLHFGNGTRLTVT.

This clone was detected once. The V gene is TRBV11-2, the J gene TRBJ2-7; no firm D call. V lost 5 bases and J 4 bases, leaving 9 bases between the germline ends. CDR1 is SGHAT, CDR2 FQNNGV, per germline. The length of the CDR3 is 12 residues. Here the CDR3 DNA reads TGTGCCAGCAGCCCCGGTTGGTACGAGCAGTACTTC. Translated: CASSPGWYEQYF.

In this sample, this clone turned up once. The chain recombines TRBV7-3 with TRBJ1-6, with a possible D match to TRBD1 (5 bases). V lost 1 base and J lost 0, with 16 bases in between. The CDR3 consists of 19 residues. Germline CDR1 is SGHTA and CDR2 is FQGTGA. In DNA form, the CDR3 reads TGTGCCAGCAGCTTAATGGGGCCAGGCTTAAGCTCCTATAATTCACCCCTCCACTTT. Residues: CASSLMGPGLSSYNSPLHF. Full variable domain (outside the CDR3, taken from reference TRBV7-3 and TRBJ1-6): GAGVSQTPSNKVTEKGKYVELRCDPISGHTALYWYRQSLGQGPEFLIYFQGTGAADDSGLPNDRFFAVRPEGSVSTLKIQRTERGDSAVYLCASSLMGPGLSSYNSPLHFGNGTRLTVT.

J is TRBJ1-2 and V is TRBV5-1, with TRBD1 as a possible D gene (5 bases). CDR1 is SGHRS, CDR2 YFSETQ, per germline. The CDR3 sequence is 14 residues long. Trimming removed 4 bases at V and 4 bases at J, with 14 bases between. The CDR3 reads CASSAGPKTYGYTF. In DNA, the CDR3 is TGCGCCAGCAGCGCGGGACCGAAAACCTATGGCTACACCTTC.

The CDR3, as DNA: TGTGCCAGCAGACGGACCGGAGGCGGCTACACCTTC. Translating gives CASRRTGGGYTF. The chain links TRBV12-3 or TRBV12-4 to TRBJ1-2; D not resolved. V gave up 6 bases and J gave up 8 bases, with 13 bases separating them. The CDR3 has 12 amino acids.

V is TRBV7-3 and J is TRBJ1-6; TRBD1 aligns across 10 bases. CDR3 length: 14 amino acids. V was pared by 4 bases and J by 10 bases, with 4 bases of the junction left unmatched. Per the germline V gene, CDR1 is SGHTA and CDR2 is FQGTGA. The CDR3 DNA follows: TGTGCCAGCAGCTCGACAGGGGGCGGATCACCCCTCCACTTT. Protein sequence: CASSSTGGGSPLHF.

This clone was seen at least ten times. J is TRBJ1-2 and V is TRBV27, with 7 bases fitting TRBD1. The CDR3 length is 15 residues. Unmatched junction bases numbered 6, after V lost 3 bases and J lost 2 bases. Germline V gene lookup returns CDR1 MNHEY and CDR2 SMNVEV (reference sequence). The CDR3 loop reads CASSLYRGWNYGYTF. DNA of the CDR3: TGTGCCAGCAGTTTGTACAGGGGTTGGAACTATGGCTACACCTTC.

CDR3 protein: CASSTRGSGANVLTF. DNA of the CDR3: TGTGCCAGCAGTACCCGGGGCTCTGGGGCCAACGTCCTGACTTTC. The chain recombines TRBV6-2 or TRBV6-3 with TRBJ2-6, with D possibly matching TRBD2 (5 bases). Between the trimmed V and J ends, which lost 5 bases and 0 bases, there was a span of 8 bases. Germline loops: CDR1 MNHEY, CDR2 SVGEGT. The CDR3 totals 15 residues.

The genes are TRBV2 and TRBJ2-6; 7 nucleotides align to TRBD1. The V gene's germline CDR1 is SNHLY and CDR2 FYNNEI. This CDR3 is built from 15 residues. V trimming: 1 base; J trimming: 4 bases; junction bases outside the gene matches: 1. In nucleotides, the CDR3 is TGTGCCAGCAGTGAAGTGGGACAGGGGGCCAACGTCCTGACTTTC. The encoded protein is CASSEVGQGANVLTF.

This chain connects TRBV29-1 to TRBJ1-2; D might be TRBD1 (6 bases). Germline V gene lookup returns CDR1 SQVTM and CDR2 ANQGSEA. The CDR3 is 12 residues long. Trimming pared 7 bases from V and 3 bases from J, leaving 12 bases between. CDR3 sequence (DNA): TGCAGCGCCATCGACAGGTACTATGGCTACACCTTC. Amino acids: CSAIDRYYGYTF.

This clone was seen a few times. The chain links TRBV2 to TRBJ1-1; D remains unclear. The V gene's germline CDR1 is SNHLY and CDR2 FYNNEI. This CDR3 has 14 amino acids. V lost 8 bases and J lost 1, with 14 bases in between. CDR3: CASHAPVPNTEAFF. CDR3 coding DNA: TGTGCCAGCCATGCCCCGGTCCCGAACACTGAAGCTTTCTTT. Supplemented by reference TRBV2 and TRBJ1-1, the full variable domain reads EPEVTQTPSHQVTQMGQEVILRCVPISNHLYFYWYRQILGQKVEFLVSFYNNEISEKSEIFDDQFSVERPDGSNFTLKIRSTKLEDSAMYFCASHAPVPNTEAFFGQGTRLTVV.

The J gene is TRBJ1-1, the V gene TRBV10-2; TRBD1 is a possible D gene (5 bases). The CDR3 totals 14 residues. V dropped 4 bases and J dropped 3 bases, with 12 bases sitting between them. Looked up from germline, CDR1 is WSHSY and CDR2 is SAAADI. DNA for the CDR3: TGCGCCAGCAGTGTCCAGGGCGGGGACACTGAAGCTTTCTTT. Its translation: CASSVQGGDTEAFF.

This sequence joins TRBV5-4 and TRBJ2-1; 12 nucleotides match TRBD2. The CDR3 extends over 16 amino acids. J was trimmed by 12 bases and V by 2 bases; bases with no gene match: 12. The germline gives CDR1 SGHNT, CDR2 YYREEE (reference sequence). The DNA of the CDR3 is TGTGCCAGCAGCTTTTATTTGCTAGCGGGGGGGATACGGCAGTTCTTC. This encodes CASSFYLLAGGIRQFF. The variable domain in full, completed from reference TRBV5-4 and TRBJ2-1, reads ETGVTQSPTHLIKTRGQQVTLRCSSQSGHNTVSWYQQALGQGPQFIFQYYREEENGRGNFPPRFSGLQFPNYSSELNVNALELDDSALYLCASSFYLLAGGIRQFFGPGTRLTVL.

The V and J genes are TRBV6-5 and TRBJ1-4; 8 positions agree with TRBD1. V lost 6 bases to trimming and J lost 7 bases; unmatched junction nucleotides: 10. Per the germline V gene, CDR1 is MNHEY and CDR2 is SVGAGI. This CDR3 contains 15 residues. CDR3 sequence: CASSHTGGAGEKLFF. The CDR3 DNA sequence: TGTGCCAGCAGCCATACAGGGGGGGCTGGTGAAAAACTGTTTTTT.

CDR3 coding DNA: TGTGCCAGCAGTTACCAGGCCTGGCCGAATTCACCCCTCCACTTT. It yields the protein CASSYQAWPNSPLHF. The rearrangement uses TRBV27 and TRBJ1-6; D gene ambiguous. Per germline, CDR1 MNHEY and CDR2 SMNVEV (reference sequence). The CDR3 is 15 amino acids. Trimming took off 4 bases at V and 7 bases at J, with 14 bases between the two ends.

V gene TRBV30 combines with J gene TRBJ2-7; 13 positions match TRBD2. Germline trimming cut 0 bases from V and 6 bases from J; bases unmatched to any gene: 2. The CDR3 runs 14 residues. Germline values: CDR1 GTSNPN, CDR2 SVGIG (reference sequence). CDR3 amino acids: CAWSVLAGGSEQYF. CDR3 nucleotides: TGTGCCTGGAGTGTACTAGCGGGGGGGTCCGAGCAGTACTTC.

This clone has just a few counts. CDR3 region: CASSRGSFTDTQYF. The CDR3 coding sequence is TGTGCCAGCAGTCGGGGGTCTTTCACAGATACGCAGTATTTT. The chain carries TRBV6-5 and TRBJ2-3; a possible D gene is TRBD2 (6 bases). The CDR3 contains 14 residues. In germline, CDR1 is MNHEY, CDR2 SVGAGI. V lost 5 bases and J 2 bases, leaving 11 bases between the germline ends.

CDR3 DNA: TGTGCCAGCAGTTTTGGCCGTAATTCACCCCTCCACTTT. Translating it yields CASSFGRNSPLHF. This chain uses TRBV27 with TRBJ1-6; D gene uncertain. Trimming removed 3 bases from V and 6 bases from J, with 6 bases in between. Germline CDR1 reads MNHEY; CDR2 reads SMNVEV (reference sequence). The length of the CDR3 is 13 residues.

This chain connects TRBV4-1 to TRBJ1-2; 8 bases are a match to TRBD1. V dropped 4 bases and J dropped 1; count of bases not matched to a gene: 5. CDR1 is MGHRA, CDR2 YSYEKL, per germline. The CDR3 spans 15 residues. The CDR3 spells CASSPWTGLNYGYTF. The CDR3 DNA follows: TGCGCCAGCAGCCCCTGGACAGGGCTTAACTATGGCTACACCTTC.

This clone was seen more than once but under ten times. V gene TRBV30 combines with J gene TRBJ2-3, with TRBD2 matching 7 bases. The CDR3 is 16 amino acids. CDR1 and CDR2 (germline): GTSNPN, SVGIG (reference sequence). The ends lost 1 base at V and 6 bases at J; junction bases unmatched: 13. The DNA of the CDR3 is TGTGCCTGGAGTGAACCGGGAGGTCGCGGGTCGGATACGCAGTATTTT. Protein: CAWSEPGGRGSDTQYF.

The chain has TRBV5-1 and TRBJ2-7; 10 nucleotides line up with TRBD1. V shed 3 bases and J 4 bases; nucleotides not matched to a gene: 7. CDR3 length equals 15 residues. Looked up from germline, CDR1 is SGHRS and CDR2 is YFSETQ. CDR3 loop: CASSSGTGAGYEQYF. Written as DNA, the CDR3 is TGCGCCAGCAGCTCCGGGACAGGGGCGGGGTACGAGCAGTACTTC.

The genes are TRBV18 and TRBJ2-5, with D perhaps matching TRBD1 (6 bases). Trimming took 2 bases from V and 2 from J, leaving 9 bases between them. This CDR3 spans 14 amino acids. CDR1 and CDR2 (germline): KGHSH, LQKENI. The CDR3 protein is CASSPGTLQETQYF. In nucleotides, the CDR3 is TGTGCCAGCTCACCAGGGACACTTCAAGAGACCCAGTACTTC. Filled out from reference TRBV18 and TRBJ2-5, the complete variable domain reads NAGVMQNPRHLVRRRGQEARLRCSPMKGHSHVYWYRQLPEEGLKFMVYLQKENIIDESGMPKERFSAEFPKEGPSILRIQQVVRGDSAAYFCASSPGTLQETQYFGPGTRLLVL.

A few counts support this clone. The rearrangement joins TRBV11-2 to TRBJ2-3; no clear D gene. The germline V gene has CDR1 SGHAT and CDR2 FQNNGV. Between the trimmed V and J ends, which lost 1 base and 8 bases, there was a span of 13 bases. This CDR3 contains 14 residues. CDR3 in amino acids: CASSLGPDTATQYF. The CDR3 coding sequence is TGTGCCAGCAGCTTAGGTCCCGACACCGCTACGCAGTATTTT. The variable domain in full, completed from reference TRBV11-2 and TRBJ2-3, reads EAGVAQSPRYKIIEKRQSVAFWCNPISGHATLYWYQQILGQGPKLLIQFQNNGVVDDSQLPKDRFSAERLKGVDSTLKIQPAKLEDSAVYLCASSLGPDTATQYFGPGTRLTVL.

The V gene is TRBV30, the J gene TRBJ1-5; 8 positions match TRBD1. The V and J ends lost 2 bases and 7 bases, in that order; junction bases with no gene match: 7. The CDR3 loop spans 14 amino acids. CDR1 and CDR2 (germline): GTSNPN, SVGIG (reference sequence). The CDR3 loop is CAWSPTGGRQPQHF. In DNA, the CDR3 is TGTGCCTGGAGTCCCACAGGGGGGCGGCAGCCCCAGCATTTT.

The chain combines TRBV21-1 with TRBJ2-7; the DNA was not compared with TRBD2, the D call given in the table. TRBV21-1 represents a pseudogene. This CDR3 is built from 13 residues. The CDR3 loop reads CASCSGGHYEQYF. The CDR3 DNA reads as TGTGCCAGCTGTAGCGGGGGCCACTACGAGCAGTACTTC.

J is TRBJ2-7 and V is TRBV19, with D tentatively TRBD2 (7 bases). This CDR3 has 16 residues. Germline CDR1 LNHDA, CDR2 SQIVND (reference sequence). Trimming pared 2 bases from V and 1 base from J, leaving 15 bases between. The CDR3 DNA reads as TGTGCCAGTAGTATAAGGGGGGGGTTACCTTCCTACGAGCAGTACTTC. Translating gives CASSIRGGLPSYEQYF.

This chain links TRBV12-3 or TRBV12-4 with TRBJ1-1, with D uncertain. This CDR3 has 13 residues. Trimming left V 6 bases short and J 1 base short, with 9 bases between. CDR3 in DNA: TGTGCCAGCAGAACGACACAGAACACTGAAGCTTTCTTT. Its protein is CASRTTQNTEAFF.

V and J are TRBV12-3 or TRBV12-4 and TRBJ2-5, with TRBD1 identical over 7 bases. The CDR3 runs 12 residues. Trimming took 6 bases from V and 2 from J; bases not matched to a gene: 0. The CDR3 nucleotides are TGTGCCAGCAGCAGGGGGCAAGAGACCCAGTACTTC. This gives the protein CASSRGQETQYF.

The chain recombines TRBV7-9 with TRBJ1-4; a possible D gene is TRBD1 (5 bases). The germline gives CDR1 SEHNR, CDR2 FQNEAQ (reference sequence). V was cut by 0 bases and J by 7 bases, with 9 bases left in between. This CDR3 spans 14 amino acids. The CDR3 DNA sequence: TGTGCCAGCAGCTTAGCATTGGGGCCTGAAAAACTGTTTTTT. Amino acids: CASSLALGPEKLFF.